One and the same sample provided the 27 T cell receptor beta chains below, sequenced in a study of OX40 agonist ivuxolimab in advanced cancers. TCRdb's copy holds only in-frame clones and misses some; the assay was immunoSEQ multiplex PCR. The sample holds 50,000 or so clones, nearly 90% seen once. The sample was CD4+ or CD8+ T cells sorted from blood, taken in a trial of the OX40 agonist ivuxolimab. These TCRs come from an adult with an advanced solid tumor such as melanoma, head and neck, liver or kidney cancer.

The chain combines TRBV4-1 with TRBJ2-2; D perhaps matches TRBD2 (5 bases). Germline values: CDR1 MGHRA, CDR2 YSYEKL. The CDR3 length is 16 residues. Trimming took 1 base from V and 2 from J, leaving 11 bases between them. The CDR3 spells CASSQVRTGNTGELFF. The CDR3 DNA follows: TGCGCCAGCAGCCAAGTACGGACTGGAAACACCGGGGAGCTGTTTTTT.

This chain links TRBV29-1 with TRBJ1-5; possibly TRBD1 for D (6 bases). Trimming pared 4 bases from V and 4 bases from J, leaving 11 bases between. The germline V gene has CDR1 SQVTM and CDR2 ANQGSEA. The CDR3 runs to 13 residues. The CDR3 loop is CSVGGAGNQPQHF. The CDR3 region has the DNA TGCAGCGTTGGGGGGGCAGGTAATCAGCCCCAGCATTTT.

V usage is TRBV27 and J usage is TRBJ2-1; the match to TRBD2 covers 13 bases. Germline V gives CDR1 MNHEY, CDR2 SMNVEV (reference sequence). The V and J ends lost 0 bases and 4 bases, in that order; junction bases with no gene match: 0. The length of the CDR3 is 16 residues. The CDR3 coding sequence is TGTGCCAGCAGTTTATCGACTAGCGGGAGGTACAATGAGCAGTTCTTC. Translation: CASSLSTSGRYNEQFF.

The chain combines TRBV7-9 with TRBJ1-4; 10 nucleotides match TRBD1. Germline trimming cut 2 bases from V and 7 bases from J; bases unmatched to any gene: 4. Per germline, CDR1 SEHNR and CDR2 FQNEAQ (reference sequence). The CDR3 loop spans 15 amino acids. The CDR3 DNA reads TGTGCCAGCAGCTTAAAGGGGACAGGGGTTGAAAAACTGTTTTTT. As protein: CASSLKGTGVEKLFF.

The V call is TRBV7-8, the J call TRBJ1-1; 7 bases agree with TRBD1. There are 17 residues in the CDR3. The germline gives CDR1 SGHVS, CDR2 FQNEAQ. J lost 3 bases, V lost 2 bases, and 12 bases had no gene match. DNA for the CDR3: TGTGCCAGCAGCTTACCCTCACAGGGGCTACGTGACACTGAAGCTTTCTTT. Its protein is CASSLPSQGLRDTEAFF.

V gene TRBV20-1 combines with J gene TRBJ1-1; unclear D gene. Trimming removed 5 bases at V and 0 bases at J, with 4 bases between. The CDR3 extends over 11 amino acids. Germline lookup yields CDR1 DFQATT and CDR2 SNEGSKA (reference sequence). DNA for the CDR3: TGCAGTGCTCCAGTGAACACTGAAGCTTTCTTT. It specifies CSAPVNTEAFF.

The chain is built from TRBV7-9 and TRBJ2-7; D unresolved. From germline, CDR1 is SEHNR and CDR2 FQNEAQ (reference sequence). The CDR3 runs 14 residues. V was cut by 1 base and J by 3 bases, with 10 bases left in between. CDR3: CASSLEGTYYEQYF. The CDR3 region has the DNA TGTGCCAGCAGCTTAGAGGGCACCTACTACGAGCAGTACTTC.

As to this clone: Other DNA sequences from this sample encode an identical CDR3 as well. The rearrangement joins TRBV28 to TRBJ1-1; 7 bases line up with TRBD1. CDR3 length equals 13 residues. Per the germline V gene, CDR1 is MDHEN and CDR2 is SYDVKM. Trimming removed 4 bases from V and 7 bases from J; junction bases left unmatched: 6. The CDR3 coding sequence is TGTGCCAGCAGTTCAGGGGGTGGGGGTGAAGCTTTCTTT. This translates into CASSSGGGGEAFF.

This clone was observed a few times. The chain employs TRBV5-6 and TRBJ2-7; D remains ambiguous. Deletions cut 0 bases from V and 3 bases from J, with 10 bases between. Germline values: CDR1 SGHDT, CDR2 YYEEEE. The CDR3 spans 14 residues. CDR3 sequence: CASSLGLEHYEQYF. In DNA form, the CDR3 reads TGTGCCAGCAGCTTGGGTCTAGAGCACTACGAGCAGTACTTC.

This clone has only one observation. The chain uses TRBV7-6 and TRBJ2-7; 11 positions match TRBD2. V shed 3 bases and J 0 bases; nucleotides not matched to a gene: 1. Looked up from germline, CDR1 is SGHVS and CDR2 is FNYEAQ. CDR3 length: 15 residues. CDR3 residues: CASSFTSGGSYEQYF. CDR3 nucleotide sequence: TGTGCCAGCAGCTTCACTAGCGGGGGCTCCTACGAGCAGTACTTC.

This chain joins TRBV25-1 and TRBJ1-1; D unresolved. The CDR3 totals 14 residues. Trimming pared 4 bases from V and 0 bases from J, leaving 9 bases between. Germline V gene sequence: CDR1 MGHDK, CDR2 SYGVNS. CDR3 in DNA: TGTGCCAGCAGTGCCACAGCTTTGAACACTGAAGCTTTCTTT. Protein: CASSATALNTEAFF. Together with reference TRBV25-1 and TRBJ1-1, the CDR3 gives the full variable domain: EADIYQTPRYLVIGTGKKITLECSQTMGHDKMYWYQQDPGMELHLIHYSYGVNSTEKGDLSSESTVSRIRTEHFPLTLESARPSHTSQYLCASSATALNTEAFFGQGTRLTVV.

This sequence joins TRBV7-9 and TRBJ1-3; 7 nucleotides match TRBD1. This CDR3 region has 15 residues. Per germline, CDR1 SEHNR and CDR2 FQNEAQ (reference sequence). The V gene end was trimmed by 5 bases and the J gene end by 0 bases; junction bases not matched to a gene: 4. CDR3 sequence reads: CASSPGTASGNTIYF. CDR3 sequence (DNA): TGTGCCAGCAGCCCGGGGACAGCCTCTGGAAACACCATATATTTT.

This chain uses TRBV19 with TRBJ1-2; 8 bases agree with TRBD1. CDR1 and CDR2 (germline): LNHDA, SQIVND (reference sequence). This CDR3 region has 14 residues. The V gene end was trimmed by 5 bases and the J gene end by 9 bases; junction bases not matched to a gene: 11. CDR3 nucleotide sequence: TGTGCCAGTAGTTCCTCCGGACAGGGCAGGCGCTACACCTTC. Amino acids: CASSSSGQGRRYTF.

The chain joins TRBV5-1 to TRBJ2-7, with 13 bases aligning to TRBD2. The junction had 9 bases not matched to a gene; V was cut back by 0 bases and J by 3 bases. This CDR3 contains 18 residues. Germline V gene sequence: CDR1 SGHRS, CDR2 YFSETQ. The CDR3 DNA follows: TGCGCCAGCAGCTTGGCACCGGGACTAGCGGGATACTTCTACGAGCAGTACTTC. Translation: CASSLAPGLAGYFYEQYF.

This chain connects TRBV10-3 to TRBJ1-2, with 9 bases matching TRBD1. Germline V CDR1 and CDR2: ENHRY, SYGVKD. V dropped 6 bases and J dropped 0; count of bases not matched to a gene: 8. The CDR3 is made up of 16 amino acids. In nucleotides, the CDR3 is TGTGCCATCAGCCACGGACAGGGGACCGCTAACTATGGCTACACCTTC. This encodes CAISHGQGTANYGYTF.

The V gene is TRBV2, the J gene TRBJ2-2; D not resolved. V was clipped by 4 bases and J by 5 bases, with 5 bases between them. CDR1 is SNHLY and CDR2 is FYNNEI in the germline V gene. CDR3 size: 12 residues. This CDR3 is CASSAGTGELFF. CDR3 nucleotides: TGTGCCAGCAGTGCCGGGACCGGGGAGCTGTTTTTT.

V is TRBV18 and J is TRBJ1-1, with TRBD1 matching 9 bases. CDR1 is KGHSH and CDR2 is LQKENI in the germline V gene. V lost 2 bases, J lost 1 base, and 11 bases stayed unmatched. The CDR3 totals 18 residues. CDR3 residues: CASSPWKPGQGKNTEAFF. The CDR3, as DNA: TGTGCCAGCTCACCATGGAAACCGGGACAGGGAAAGAACACTGAAGCTTTCTTT.

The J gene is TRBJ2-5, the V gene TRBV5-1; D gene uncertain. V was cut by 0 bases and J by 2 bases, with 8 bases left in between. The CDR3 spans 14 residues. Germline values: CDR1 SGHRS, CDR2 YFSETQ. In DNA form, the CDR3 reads TGCGCCAGCAGCTTGGCGGCAGCTCAAGAGACCCAGTACTTC. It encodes CASSLAAAQETQYF.

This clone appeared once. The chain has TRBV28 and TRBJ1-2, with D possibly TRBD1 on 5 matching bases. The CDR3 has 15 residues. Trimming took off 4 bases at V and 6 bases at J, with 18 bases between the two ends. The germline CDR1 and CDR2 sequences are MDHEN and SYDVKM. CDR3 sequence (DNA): TGTGCCAGCAGTTCCCTTAGAGAGGGGCGGGATGGCTACACCTTC. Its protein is CASSSLREGRDGYTF.

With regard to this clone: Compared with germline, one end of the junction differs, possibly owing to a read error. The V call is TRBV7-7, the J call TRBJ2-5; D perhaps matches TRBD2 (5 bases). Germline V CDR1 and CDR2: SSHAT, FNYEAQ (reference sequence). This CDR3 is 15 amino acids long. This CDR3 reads CASSLGVLAQETQYF. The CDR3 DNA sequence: TGTGCTAGCAGCTTAGGAGTGCTAGCACAAGAGACCCAGTACTTC. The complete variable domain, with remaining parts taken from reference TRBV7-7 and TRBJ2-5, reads GAGVSQSPRYKVTKRGQDVTLRCDPISSHATLYWYQQALGQGPEFLTYFNYEAQPDKSGLPSDRFSAERPEGSISTLTIQRTEQRDSAMYRCASSLGVLAQETQYFGPGTRLLVL.

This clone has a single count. DNA for the CDR3: TGTGCCAGCAGCTTGGCTAGGGGACAGGGGATGAGGGAGCAGTTCTTC. It encodes CASSLARGQGMREQFF. V is TRBV5-4 and J is TRBJ2-1; TRBD1 aligns across 10 bases. The germline gives CDR1 SGHNT, CDR2 YYREEE (reference sequence). This CDR3 is built from 16 residues. The V gene end was trimmed by 0 bases and the J gene end by 10 bases; junction bases not matched to a gene: 10. The complete variable domain, with remaining parts taken from reference TRBV5-4 and TRBJ2-1, reads ETGVTQSPTHLIKTRGQQVTLRCSSQSGHNTVSWYQQALGQGPQFIFQYYREEENGRGNFPPRFSGLQFPNYSSELNVNALELDDSALYLCASSLARGQGMREQFFGPGTRLTVL.

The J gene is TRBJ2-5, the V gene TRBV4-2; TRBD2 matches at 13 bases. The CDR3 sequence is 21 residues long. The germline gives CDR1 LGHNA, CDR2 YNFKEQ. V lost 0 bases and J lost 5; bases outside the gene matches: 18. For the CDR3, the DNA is TGTGCCAGCAGCCAAGATCTGATCACGGTTACTAGCGGGAGGGCCGGCGAGACCCAGTACTTC. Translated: CASSQDLITVTSGRAGETQYF.

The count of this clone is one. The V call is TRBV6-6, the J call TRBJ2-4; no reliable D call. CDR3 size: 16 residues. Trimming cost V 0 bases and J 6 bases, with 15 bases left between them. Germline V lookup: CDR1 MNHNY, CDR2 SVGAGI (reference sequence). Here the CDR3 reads CASSYSARPETNIQYF. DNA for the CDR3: TGTGCCAGCAGTTACTCCGCCAGACCTGAAACAAACATTCAGTACTTC.

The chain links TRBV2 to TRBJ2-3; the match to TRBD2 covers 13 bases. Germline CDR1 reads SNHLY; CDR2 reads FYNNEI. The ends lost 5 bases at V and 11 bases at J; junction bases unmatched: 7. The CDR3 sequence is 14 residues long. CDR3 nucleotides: TGTGCCAGCAGTTGGACTAGCGGGGGCGGCGAGCAGTATTTT. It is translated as CASSWTSGGGEQYF.

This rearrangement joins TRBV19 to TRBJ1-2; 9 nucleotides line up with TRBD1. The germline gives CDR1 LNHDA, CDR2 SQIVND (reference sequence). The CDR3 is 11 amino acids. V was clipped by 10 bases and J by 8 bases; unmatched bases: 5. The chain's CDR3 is CATGQGSGYTF. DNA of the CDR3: TGTGCCACTGGACAGGGGAGCGGCTACACCTTC. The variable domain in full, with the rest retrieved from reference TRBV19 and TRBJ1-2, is DGGITQSPKYLFRKEGQNVTLSCEQNLNHDAMYWYRQDPGQGLRLIYYSQIVNDFQKGDIAEGYSVSREKKESFPLTVTSAQKNPTAFYLCATGQGSGYTFGSGTRLTVV.

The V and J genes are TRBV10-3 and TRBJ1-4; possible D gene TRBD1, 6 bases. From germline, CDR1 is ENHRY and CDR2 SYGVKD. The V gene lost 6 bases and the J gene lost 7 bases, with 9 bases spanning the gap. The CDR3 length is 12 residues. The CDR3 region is CAISARGEKLFF. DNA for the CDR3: TGTGCCATCAGCGCCAGGGGTGAAAAACTGTTTTTT.

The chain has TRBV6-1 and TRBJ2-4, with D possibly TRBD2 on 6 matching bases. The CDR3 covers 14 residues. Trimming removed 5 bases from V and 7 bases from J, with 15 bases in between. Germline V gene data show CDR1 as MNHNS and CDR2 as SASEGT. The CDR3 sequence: CASSPDWAGNIQYF. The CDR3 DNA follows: TGTGCCAGCAGTCCGGACTGGGCGGGGAACATTCAGTACTTC.